The sample holds a few counts of the clone carrying this TCR beta chain. What it binds is not known. The data were taken from a study of regulatory T cells in long-lasting Graves disease. As for the study in general: The definition of persistent Graves' disease was over 5 years of antithyroid drugs with positive TSH receptor antibodies.

The time point was: persistent/refractory GD, antithyroid drugs over 5 years with positive TRAb. From RNA extracted from PBMCs, the TCR library was made. General study results and limits: Graves' patients with persistent disease showed TCR diversity lower than patients newly diagnosed. Newly diagnosed disease favored TRBV20-1 and TRBJ2-1 over persistent disease.

This CDR3 is built from 15 residues. V was pared by 4 bases and J by 5 bases, with 17 bases between. CDR1 and CDR2 from the germline V gene are LNHDA and SQIVND (reference sequence). Construction of the TCR beta libraries employed iRepertoire HTBI primers in conjunction with Arm-PCR of CDR3 regions. MiXCR was run by TCRdb on the multiplex PCR reads, yielding one entry per CDR3 protein. This table holds about half a million distinct CDR3 sequences, less than 25% found once. The receptor comes from a female donor with Graves disease. The source material was peripheral blood mononuclear cells (PBMCs), sampled when the disease was refractory, from a patient treated with antithyroid drugs. The rearrangement links TRBV19 to TRBJ1-2; D unresolved. CDR3 nucleotide sequence: TGTGCCAGTAGTAAATCGACACGGTTTGGGTATGGCTACACCTTC. Residues: CASSKSTRFGYGYTF.